This TCR beta chain emerged from a study of CD8 T cell repertoires and HIV-1 epitope variants (dated by TCRdb to between 2020 and 2021). In the study overall: T cells were stimulated in separate culture wells with each of twenty-five peptides representing autologous and known Gag and Nef epitope variants. The control conditions were a CMV, EBV and flu peptide pool, the Ebola AY9 epitope as a negative control, and a well with no peptide. The epitopes tested were three Gag epitope families plus Nef HW9 and YT9. T cells were enriched using the EasySep Human T Cell Enrichment Kit and were co-cultured with equal numbers of autologous T cell-negative cells serving as antigen-presenting cells. For roughly 10 days the cultures were kept in IMDM with gentamicin, and on days 3 and 7 half of the media was changed with IL-2, IL-7 and IL-15 added. An aliquot of 1M T cells was saved as an uncultured baseline condition, separate from the approximately 75 T cell cultures. A total of 83 T cell cultures were run, with each culture condition done in triplicate except for one peptide, which was done in duplicate.

The immunoSEQ platform was used to sequence TCR beta CDR3 regions at survey depth. The QIAamp DNA micro kit was used to extract genomic DNA from every cultured and uncultured CD8+ T cell population. The authors' pipeline ran thus. Samples with fewer than 5,000 productive reads were excluded, which removed about 7% of the roughly 80 HIV peptide-stimulated cultures. A MANAFEST web app trimmed sequences to CDR3 and removed nonproductive sequences, CDR3s under 5 amino acids, and those not starting C or ending F/W. To count as antigen-specific, a clonotype had to be expanded in at least 2 of 3 replicates compared with the no-peptide control at FDR 0.01, and only within one epitope family. A frequency at least fivefold higher than in wells stimulated with peptides from other epitope families was additionally required for specific clonotypes. TCRdb obtained this table from immuneACCESS and retained in-frame rearrangements with V and J assigned. These tables miss some clones; where compared with another copy, unresolved V genes account for less than half of the shortfall, and the remainder is unexplained. The D gene and trimming were derived from the DNA, and the V and J assignments and clone size from that table. Here the sample has a few thousand clones; over 60% occur a single time. The ten largest clones represent 35% to 55% of the sample.

As concerns this clone: Its antigen target is currently unknown. There are no base qualities to consult, and no much larger clone falls within one base.

General study outcomes and caveats: The assay identified only TCR beta chains and indicated proliferation to antigen, not T cell function or cytokine profile. The study identified about nine antigen-specific TCR beta clonotypes, roughly 6 of which appeared to be cross-reactive for autologous or known escape epitope variants. A handful of clonotypes recognized the Nef KF9 family and one clonotype recognized the HW9 family, while no responses were seen to the TAALDMSHF plasma variant.

Trimming at the junction amounts to 0 bases on V and 0 bases on J, and the germline ends lie 10 bases apart. From the cysteine through the phenylalanine, the CDR3 covers 16 amino acids. Only the CDR3 region is kept as DNA, spanning 48 bases read in frame from base 1. CDR1 and CDR2 are read off the germline V gene as SGDLS and YYNGEE. The EasySep Human CD8+ T Cell Enrichment Kit was used on day 10 to isolate CD8+ T cells from every culture. Sequences were obtained from cultured CD8+ T cells derived from PBMCs. The clonotype originates from a male donor with HIV. The chain is assembled from TRBV9 and TRBJ2-1; the D gene remains uncertain. The CDR3 protein sequence reads: CASSVEAGSSYNEQFF. The base sequence is TGTGCCAGCAGCGTAGAAGCCGGTAGCTCCTACAATGAGCAGTTCTTC.